A single sample gave rise to the 12 T cell receptor beta chains below, sequenced in a study of T cells in Graves' hyperthyroidism and ophthalmopathy. There were TCR beta CDR3 regions amplified from RNA transcripts. First-round RT-PCR of the TCR CDR3 relied on the HTBI primer set. MiXCR was run by TCRdb on the multiplex PCR reads, yielding one entry per CDR3 protein. The sample shows more than 500,000 distinct CDR3 sequences, around 16% of them seen only once. The sample taken for sequencing was blood. All receptors come from a woman in her twenties or thirties with Graves' hyperthyroidism.

The rearrangement joins TRBV30 to TRBJ1-1, with D unresolved. The germline gives CDR1 GTSNPN, CDR2 SVGIG (reference sequence). The CDR3 length is 14 residues. The V end lost 0 bases, the J end lost 1 base, and 9 bases lay between the germline ends. The CDR3 spells CAWSVRPGNTEAFF. DNA of the CDR3: TGTGCCTGGAGTGTACGCCCGGGGAACACTGAAGCTTTCTTT.

This chain uses TRBV20-1 with TRBJ2-6; possibly TRBD1 for D (5 bases). The CDR3 is 16 amino acids. Germline loops: CDR1 DFQATT, CDR2 SNEGSKA (reference sequence). The V and J ends lost 3 bases and 0 bases respectively, with 12 bases between them. The CDR3 protein is CSARDRQGSGANVLTF. The CDR3 DNA follows: TGCAGTGCTAGGGACCGGCAGGGCTCTGGGGCCAACGTCCTGACTTTC.

The sample holds many counts of this clonotype. V gene TRBV3-1 combines with J gene TRBJ2-2; no firm D call. Germline CDR1 LGHDT, CDR2 YNNKEL (reference sequence). This CDR3 region has 13 residues. V gave up 2 bases and J gave up 4 bases, with 5 bases separating them. As DNA, the CDR3 is TGTGCCAGCAGCCAATTGGGCACCGGGGAGCTGTTTTTT. This translates into CASSQLGTGELFF.

This clonotype came up many times. This rearrangement joins TRBV18 to TRBJ2-1; 8 bases map to TRBD2. V lost 0 bases to trimming and J lost 9 bases; unmatched junction nucleotides: 7. The V gene's germline CDR1 is KGHSH and CDR2 LQKENI. The CDR3 consists of 15 residues. Here the CDR3 DNA reads TGTGCCAGCTCACCACCGAAACTAGCGGCGGGTGAGCAGTTCTTC. Residues: CASSPPKLAAGEQFF. The entire variable domain, with the rest obtained from reference TRBV18 and TRBJ2-1, is as follows: NAGVMQNPRHLVRRRGQEARLRCSPMKGHSHVYWYRQLPEEGLKFMVYLQKENIIDESGMPKERFSAEFPKEGPSILRIQQVVRGDSAAYFCASSPPKLAAGEQFFGPGTRLTVL.

This clonotype was counted ten times or more. This chain joins TRBV7-9 and TRBJ1-4; tentative D call: TRBD1 (5 bases). CDR1 SEHNR and CDR2 FQNEAQ come from the germline V gene (reference sequence). This CDR3 spans 13 amino acids. The V gene lost 1 base and the J gene lost 8 bases, with 8 bases spanning the gap. CDR3 sequence: CASSLVWGEKLFF. DNA for the CDR3: TGTGCCAGCAGCTTAGTTTGGGGGGAAAAACTGTTTTTT.

This clonotype was seen a few times. V and J are TRBV3-1 and TRBJ2-4; D ambiguous. The CDR3 spans 14 residues. Germline V CDR1 and CDR2: LGHDT, YNNKEL (reference sequence). Deletions cut 1 base from V and 6 bases from J, with 10 bases between. CDR3 amino acids: CASSQGHDPNIQYF. CDR3 coding DNA: TGTGCCAGCAGCCAAGGACACGACCCAAACATTCAGTACTTC.

This clonotype was observed once. This chain uses TRBV29-1 with TRBJ2-3; possibly TRBD1 or TRBD2 for D (5 bases each). Per the germline V gene, CDR1 is SQVTM and CDR2 is ANQGSEA. With 7 bases removed from V and 5 bases from J, the gap between germline ends came to 16 bases. CDR3 size: 13 residues. As DNA, the CDR3 is TGCAGCGGAGAGGGTCGGGGCATAGATACGCAGTATTTT. This codes for CSGEGRGIDTQYF.

This clonotype was seen many times. The gene calls are TRBV7-2 and TRBJ2-1, with 9 bases matching TRBD2. The CDR3 sequence is 14 residues long. The J segment lost 6 bases and the V segment lost 1 base, leaving 1 base of the junction unmatched. Germline CDR1 SGHTA, CDR2 FQGNSA. CDR3 residues: CASSLGSGSNEQFF. The CDR3, as DNA: TGTGCCAGCAGCTTAGGTAGCGGGAGCAATGAGCAGTTCTTC.

In this sample, this clonotype turned up a few times. This chain joins TRBV3-1 and TRBJ1-2; D remains unclear. The germline CDR1 and CDR2 sequences are LGHDT and YNNKEL (reference sequence). The CDR3 loop spans 16 amino acids. The V end was cut by 0 bases, the J end by 4 bases, with 15 bases between. CDR3 nucleotide sequence: TGTGCCAGCAGCCAAGATCTGTCAGGCGGAGGCTATGGCTACACCTTC. This encodes CASSQDLSGGGYGYTF.

This clonotype was observed a handful of times. The chain combines TRBV5-1 with TRBJ2-5; 8 positions match TRBD2. The CDR3 runs 15 residues. Germline CDR1 SGHRS, CDR2 YFSETQ. Unmatched junction bases numbered 10, after V lost 6 bases and J lost 3 bases. For the CDR3, the DNA is TGCGCCAGCAACTTTTTTGGGCGGGGGGAAGAGACCCAGTACTTC. Translation: CASNFFGRGEETQYF.

This clonotype was picked up many times. This chain joins TRBV6-1 and TRBJ1-1, with D unclear. The ends were cut back, 7 bases at V and 1 base at J, with 10 bases in the middle. This CDR3 is built from 13 residues. Germline values: CDR1 MNHNS, CDR2 SASEGT. CDR3 sequence: CASTPAGNTEAFF. The CDR3 DNA sequence: TGTGCCAGCACGCCAGCCGGGAACACTGAAGCTTTCTTT.

There are a few counts of this clonotype. The rearrangement joins TRBV9 to TRBJ1-5, with 9 bases aligning to TRBD1. Per the germline V gene, CDR1 is SGDLS and CDR2 is YYNGEE. J was trimmed by 4 bases and V by 4 bases; bases with no gene match: 6. The CDR3 is made up of 15 amino acids. The CDR3 spells CASSQGQGRNQPQHF. For the CDR3, the DNA is TGTGCCAGCAGCCAGGGACAGGGTCGGAATCAGCCCCAGCATTTT.